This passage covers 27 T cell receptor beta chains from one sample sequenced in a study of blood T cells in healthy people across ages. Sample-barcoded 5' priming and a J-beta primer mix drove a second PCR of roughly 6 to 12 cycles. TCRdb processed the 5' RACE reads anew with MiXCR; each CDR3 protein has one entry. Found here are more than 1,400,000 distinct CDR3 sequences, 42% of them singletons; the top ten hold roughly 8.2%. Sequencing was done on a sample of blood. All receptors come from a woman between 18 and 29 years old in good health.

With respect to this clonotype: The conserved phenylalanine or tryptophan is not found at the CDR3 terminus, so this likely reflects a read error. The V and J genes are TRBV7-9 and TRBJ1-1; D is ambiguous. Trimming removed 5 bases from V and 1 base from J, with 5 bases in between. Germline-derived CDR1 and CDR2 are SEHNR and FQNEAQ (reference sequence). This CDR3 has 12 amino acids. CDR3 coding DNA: TGTGCCAGCAGCACACCGAACACTGAAGCTTTCTCT. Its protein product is CASSTPNTEAFS.

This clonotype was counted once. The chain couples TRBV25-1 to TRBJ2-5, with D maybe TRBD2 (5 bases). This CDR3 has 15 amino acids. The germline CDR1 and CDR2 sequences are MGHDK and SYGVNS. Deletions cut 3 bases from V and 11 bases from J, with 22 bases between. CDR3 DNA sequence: TGTGCCAGCAGTGATCGTCGGCAACCTCTACGCGGGCAGTACTTC. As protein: CASSDRRQPLRGQYF. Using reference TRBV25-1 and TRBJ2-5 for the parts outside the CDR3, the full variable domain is EADIYQTPRYLVIGTGKKITLECSQTMGHDKMYWYQQDPGMELHLIHYSYGVNSTEKGDLSSESTVSRIRTEHFPLTLESARPSHTSQYLCASSDRRQPLRGQYFGPGTRLLVL.

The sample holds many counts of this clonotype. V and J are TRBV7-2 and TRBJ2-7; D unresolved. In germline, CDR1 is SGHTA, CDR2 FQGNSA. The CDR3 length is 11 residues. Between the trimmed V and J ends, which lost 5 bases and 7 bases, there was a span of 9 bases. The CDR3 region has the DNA TGTGCCAGCAGCCTCTACAATGAGCAGTACTTC. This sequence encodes CASSLYNEQYF.

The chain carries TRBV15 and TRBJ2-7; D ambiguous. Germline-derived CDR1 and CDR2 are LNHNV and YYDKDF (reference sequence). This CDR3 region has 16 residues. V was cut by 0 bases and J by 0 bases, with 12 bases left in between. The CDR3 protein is CATSRDGGGYSYEQYF. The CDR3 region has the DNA TGTGCCACCAGCAGAGATGGCGGTGGGTACTCCTACGAGCAGTACTTC.

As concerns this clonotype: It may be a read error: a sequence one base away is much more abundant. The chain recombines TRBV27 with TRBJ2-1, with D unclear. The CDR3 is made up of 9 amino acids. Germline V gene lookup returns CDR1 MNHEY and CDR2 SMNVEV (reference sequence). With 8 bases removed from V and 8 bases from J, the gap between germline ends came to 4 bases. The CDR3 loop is CASGHEQFF. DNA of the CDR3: TGTGCCAGCGGACATGAGCAGTTCTTC.

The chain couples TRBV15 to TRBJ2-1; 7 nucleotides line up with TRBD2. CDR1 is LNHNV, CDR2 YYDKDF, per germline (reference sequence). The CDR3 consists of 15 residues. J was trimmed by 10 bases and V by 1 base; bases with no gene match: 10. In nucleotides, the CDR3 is TGTGCCACCAGCAGAGGGGTCGGACTAGTAGGCGAGCAGTTCTTC. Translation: CATSRGVGLVGEQFF.

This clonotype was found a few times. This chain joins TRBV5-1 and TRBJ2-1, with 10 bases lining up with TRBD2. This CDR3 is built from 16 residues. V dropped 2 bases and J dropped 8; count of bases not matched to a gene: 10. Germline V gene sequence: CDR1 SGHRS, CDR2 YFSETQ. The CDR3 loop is CASSLESSGRGDEQFF. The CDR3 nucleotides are TGCGCCAGCAGCTTAGAGTCTAGCGGGAGAGGTGATGAGCAGTTCTTC.

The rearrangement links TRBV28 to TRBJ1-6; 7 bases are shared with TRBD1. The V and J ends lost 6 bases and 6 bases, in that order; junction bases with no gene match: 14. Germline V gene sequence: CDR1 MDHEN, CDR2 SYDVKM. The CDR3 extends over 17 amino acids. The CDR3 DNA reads TGTGCCAGCAGCCCCCTGTCCTCGACAGGGATTAATTCACCCCTCCACTTT. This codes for CASSPLSSTGINSPLHF.

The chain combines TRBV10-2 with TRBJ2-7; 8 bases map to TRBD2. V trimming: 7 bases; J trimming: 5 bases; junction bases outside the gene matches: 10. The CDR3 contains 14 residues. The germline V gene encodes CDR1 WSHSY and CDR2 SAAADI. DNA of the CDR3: TGCGCCAGCATCCCTAGCGGGCTAATCAACGAGCAGTACTTC. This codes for CASIPSGLINEQYF.

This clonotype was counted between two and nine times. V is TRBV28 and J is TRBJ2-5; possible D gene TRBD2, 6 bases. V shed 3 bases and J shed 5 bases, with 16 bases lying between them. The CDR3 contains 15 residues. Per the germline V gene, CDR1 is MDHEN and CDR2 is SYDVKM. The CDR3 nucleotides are TGTGCCAGCAGTTTCCCTAGGGGACTCACGGAGACCCAGTACTTC. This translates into CASSFPRGLTETQYF.

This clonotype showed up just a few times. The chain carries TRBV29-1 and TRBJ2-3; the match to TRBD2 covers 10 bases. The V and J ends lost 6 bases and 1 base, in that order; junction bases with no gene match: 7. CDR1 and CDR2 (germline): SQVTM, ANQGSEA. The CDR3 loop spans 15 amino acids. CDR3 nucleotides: TGCAGCGTGGGGTCACTAGCGGGACGCACAGATACGCAGTATTTT. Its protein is CSVGSLAGRTDTQYF.

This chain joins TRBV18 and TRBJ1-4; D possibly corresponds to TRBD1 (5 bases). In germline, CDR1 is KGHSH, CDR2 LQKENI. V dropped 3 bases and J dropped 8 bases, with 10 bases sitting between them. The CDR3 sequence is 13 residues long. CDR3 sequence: CASSPGLKEKLFF. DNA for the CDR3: TGTGCCAGCTCACCGGGACTTAAGGAAAAACTGTTTTTT. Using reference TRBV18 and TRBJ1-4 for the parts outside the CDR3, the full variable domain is NAGVMQNPRHLVRRRGQEARLRCSPMKGHSHVYWYRQLPEEGLKFMVYLQKENIIDESGMPKERFSAEFPKEGPSILRIQQVVRGDSAAYFCASSPGLKEKLFFGSGTQLSVL.

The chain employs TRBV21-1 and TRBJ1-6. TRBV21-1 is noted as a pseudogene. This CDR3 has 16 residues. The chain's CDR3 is CASSKVASGLGSPLHF. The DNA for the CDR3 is TGTGCCAGCAGCAAAGTTGCATCGGGCTTAGGATCACCCCTCCACTTT.

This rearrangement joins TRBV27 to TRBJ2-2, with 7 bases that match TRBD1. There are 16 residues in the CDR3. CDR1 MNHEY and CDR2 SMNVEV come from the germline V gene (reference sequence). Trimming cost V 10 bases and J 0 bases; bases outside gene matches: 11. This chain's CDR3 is CATKTPGTANTGELFF. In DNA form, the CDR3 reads TGTGCCACCAAAACACCCGGGACAGCGAACACCGGGGAGCTGTTTTTT.

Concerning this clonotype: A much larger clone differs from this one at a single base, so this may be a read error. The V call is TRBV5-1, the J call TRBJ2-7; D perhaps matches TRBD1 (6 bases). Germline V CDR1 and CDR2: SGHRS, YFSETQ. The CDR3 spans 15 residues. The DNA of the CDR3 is TGCGCCAGCAGCTTAGGACAGACCAGCTCCTACGGGCAGTACTTC. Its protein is CASSLGQTSSYGQYF.

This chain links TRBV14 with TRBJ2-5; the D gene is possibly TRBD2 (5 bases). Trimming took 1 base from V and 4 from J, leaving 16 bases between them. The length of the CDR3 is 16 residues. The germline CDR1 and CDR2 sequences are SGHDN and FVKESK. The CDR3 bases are TGTGCCAGCAGCCAAGTGGAGGTTGCAACCCGAGAGACCCAGTACTTC. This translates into CASSQVEVATRETQYF.

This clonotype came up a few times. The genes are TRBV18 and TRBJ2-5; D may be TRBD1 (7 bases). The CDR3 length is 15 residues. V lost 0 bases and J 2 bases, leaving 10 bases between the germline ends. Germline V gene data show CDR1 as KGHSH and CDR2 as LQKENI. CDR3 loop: CASSPPGGQQETQYF. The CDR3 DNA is TGTGCCAGCTCACCACCCGGGGGACAGCAAGAGACCCAGTACTTC.

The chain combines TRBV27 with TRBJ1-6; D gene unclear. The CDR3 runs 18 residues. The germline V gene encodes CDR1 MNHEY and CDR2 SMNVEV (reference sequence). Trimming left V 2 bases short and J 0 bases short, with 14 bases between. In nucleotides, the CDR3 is TGTGCCAGCAGTTTAAGCGTGGCAGGTAGCTCCTATAATTCACCCCTCCACTTT. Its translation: CASSLSVAGSSYNSPLHF.

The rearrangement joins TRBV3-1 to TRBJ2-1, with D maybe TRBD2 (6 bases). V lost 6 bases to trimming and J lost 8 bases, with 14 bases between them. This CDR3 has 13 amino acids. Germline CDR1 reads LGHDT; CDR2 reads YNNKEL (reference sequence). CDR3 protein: CASSRRGGDEQFF. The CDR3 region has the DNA TGTGCCAGCAGTCGTCGGGGAGGCGATGAGCAGTTCTTC.

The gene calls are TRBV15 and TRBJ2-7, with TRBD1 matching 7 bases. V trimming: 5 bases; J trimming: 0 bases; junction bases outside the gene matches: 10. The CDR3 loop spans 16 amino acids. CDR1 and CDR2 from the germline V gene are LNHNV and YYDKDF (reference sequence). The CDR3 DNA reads TGTGCCACCAGCGCCCGAACCAGGGGGAGCTCCTACGAGCAGTACTTC. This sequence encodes CATSARTRGSSYEQYF. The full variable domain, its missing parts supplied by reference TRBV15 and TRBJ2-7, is DAMVIQNPRYQVTQFGKPVTLSCSQTLNHNVMYWYQQKSSQAPKLLFHYYDKDFNNEADTPDNFQSRRPNTSFCFLDIRSPGLGDTAMYLCATSARTRGSSYEQYFGPGTRLTVT.

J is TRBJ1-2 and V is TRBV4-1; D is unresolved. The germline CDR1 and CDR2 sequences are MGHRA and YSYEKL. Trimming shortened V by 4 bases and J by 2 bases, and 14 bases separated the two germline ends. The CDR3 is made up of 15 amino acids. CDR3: CASSPGTPSNYGYTF. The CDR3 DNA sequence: TGCGCCAGCAGCCCCGGTACCCCTTCGAACTATGGCTACACCTTC.

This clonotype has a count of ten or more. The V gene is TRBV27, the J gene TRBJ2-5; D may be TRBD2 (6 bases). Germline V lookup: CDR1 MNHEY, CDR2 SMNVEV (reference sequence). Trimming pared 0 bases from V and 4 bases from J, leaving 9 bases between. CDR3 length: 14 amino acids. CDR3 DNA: TGTGCCAGCAGTTTATCGACCGGGGGAGAGACCCAGTACTTC. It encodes CASSLSTGGETQYF.

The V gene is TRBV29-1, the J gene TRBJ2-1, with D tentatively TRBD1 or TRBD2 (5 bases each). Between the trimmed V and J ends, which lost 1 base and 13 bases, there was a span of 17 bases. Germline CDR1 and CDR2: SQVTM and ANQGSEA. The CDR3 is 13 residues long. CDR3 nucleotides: TGCAGCGTTGAAGCCCCTTTCCAAGGGACCCAGTTCTTC. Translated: CSVEAPFQGTQFF.

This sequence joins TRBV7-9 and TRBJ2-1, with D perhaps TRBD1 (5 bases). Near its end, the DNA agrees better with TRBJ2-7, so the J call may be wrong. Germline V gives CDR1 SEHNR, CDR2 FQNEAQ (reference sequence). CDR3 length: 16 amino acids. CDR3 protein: CASSPYRSKSYNEQYF. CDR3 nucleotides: TGTGCCAGCAGCCCGTACAGGTCCAAATCTTACAATGAGCAGTACTTC.

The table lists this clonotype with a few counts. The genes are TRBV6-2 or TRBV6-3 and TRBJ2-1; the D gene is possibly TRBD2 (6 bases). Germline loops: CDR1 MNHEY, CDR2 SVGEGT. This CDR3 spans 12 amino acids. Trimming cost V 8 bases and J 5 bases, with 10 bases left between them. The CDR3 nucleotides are TGTGCCAGCCGGGGGAAGAACAATGAGCAGTTCTTC. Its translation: CASRGKNNEQFF.

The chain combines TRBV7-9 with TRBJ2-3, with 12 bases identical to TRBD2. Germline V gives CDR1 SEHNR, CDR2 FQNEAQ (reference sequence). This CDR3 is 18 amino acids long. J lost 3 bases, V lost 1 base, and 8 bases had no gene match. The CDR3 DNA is TGTGCCAGCAGCTTAGGTTCTAGCGGGGGGGGCCTGACAGATACGCAGTATTTT. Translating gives CASSLGSSGGGLTDTQYF.

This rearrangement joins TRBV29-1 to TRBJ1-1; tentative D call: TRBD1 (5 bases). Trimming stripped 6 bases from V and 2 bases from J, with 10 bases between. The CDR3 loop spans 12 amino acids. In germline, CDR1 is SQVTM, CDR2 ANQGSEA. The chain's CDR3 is CSVKGINTEAFF. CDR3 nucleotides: TGCAGCGTAAAGGGGATTAACACTGAAGCTTTCTTT.